This TCR beta chain was observed in a study of OX40 agonist ivuxolimab in advanced cancers. Study-wide context: Clinicians treated patients with ivuxolimab, an agonistic anti-OX40 (CD134) antibody.

Assay used: immunoSEQ multiplex PCR; TCRdb lists only in-frame clones, some missing. The sample shows 75,000 to 100,000 clones, around nine tenths of them seen only once. As regards this clone: No antigen is known for it.

The CDR3 extends over 16 amino acids. With V trimmed by 4 bases and J by 7 bases, 5 bases remained unmatched. CDR1 is LNHDA, CDR2 SQIVND, per germline (reference sequence). Study-wide points: Dosing at 0.1 to 3.0 mg/kg was accompanied by clonal expansion of CD4+ and CD8+ blood T cells by week 6. Relative to CD4+ cells, CD8+ T cells on average had more expanded clones. Expansion of clones was among the lowest in partial responders at 0.1-3.0 mg/kg.

Here the sequenced sample was CD4+ or CD8+ T cells sorted from blood, taken in a trial of the OX40 agonist ivuxolimab. The receptor was isolated from an adult with an advanced solid tumor such as melanoma, head and neck, liver or kidney cancer. This sequence joins TRBV19 and TRBJ2-2, with 14 nucleotides matching TRBD2. The CDR3 coding sequence is TGTGCCAGTAGTAGAGGACTAGCGGGAGGTATCGGGGAGCTGTTTTTT. Amino acid sequence: CASSRGLAGGIGELFF.